This T cell receptor (beta chain) was recorded in a study of blood T cell repertoires in COVID-19 (dated by TCRdb to about 2020). About the investigation overall: Collaborator samples came from the United States, Italy and Spain and covered acute and convalescent phases of COVID-19. Nearly every sample came with metadata listing a de-identified subject ID, COVID-19 status, age in years and sex. The dataset comprised deeply sampled blood TCRbeta repertoires from subjects exposed to, actively infected with, or recovered from COVID-19. The material from the prospective study consisted of cDNA or gDNA derived from T cells, B-cell-depleted T cells, or PBMCs. Where HLA class I and class II types were available, the types were taken from metadata supplied by the sample provider, not from assay-based typing. Samples came from the ongoing ImmuneRACE study (first 160 participants) plus 1,254 subjects from 6 global collaborators. The repertoires were made available in a free public database intended to serve as a resource for research on the immune response to SARS-CoV-2.

Of note for this clone: Its antigen remains undetermined. Base qualities are not at hand, and no much larger clone is one base apart.

TCRbeta CDR3 regions were amplified from genomic DNA using the immunoSEQ Assay, a bias-controlled multiplex PCR. Concerning the study's data processing: Nucleated cell counts per sample were estimated from amplification of reference gene primers within the assay. To quantify the absolute abundance of each unique TCRbeta CDR3 rearrangement, sequence reads were collapsed and filtered. For each sample, productive Simpson clonality was calculated as the square root of Simpson's diversity index across productive rearrangements. TCRdb carries this immuneACCESS record with in-frame sequences only. Its versions omit some clonotypes, under half of them owing to an unresolved V gene in the studies checked, with the rest unexplained. V and J calls and clone size are those listed in that table; D and trimming were worked out from the DNA. The sample table shows some 180,000 clones, and approximately 90% are seen once. Over 15% of the sample is held by the ten biggest clonotypes.

The junction shows trimming of 8 bases on V and 7 bases on J, and the gene matches do not reach 9 bases of it. There are 14 amino acids in the CDR3, from cysteine to phenylalanine inclusive. The retained sequence is limited to the CDR3, 42 bases, with the frame set at the first base. CDR1 MNHEY and CDR2 SVGAGI are derived from the germline V gene. Study-wide findings and limitations: The amount of clinical and demographic metadata varied by source and participant and was provided uncurated.

One collaborating source in Seattle enrolled patients during active infection and followed them longitudinally through the course of disease. Collaborating institutions collected whole blood in K2EDTA tubes following their own protocols. For TCRbeta analysis, collaborator samples were shipped as frozen whole blood, as isolated PBMCs, or as DNA extracted from either sample type. Sequencing used peripheral blood. The receptor was isolated from a middle-aged man with COVID-19, enrolled during active disease. This chain joins TRBV6-5 to TRBJ2-7; TRBD1 matches 12 bases in the middle. This receptor has the CDR3 CASARDRGLGEQYF. The sequenced DNA: TGTGCCAGCGCCCGGGACAGGGGGCTTGGAGAGCAGTACTTC.